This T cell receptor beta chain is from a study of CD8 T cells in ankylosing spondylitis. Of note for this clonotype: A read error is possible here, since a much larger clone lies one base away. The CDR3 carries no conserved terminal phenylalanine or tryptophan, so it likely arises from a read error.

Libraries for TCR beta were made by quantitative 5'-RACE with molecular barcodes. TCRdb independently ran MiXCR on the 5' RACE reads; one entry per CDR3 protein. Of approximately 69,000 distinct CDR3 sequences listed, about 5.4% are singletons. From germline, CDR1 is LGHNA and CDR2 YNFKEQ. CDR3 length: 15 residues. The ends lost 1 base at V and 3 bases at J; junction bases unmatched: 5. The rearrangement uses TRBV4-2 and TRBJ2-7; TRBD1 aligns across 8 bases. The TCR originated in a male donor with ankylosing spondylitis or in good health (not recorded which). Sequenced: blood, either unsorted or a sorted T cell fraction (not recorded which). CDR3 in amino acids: CASSQGGTGHYEQYL. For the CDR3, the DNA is TGTGCCAGCAGCCAAGGAGGGACAGGACACTACGAGCAGTACTTA.